This T cell receptor beta chain was captured in a study of T-cell reconstitution after alpha-beta-depleted transplantation in children. Researchers prepared the TCRbeta library using unique molecular identifiers, the study reports. Using its own MiXCR run on the PCR reads, TCRdb lists one record per CDR3 protein. The sample yields approximately 420,000 distinct CDR3 sequences, roughly a tenth seen once. Germline values: CDR1 PRHDT, CDR2 FYEKMQ (reference sequence). The length of the CDR3 is 15 residues. The ends lost 4 bases at V and 6 bases at J; junction bases unmatched: 7. This receptor was identified in a human donor who donated a stem cell graft to a child with acute myeloid leukemia. The V gene is TRBV13, the J gene TRBJ1-4; TRBD1 aligns across 8 bases. This specimen was PBMCs from the stem cell graft donor, taken from the stem cell graft. The CDR3 spells CASSSKDRVDEKLFF. For the CDR3, the DNA is TGTGCCAGCAGCTCGAAGGACAGGGTGGATGAAAAACTGTTTTTT.